This TCR beta chain was profiled in a study of blood T cell repertoires in COVID-19. About the study: Sites across the United States, Italy and Spain contributed samples from acute and convalescent COVID-19. Sample material is recorded as cDNA or gDNA derived from T cells, B-cell-depleted T cells, or PBMCs.

The table came from immunoSEQ multiplex PCR; TCRdb's copy has only in-frame clones and leaves some out. The repertoire holds 350,000 to 500,000 clones, with 80% to 90% as singletons. A single count supports this clone. Recruited during active infection, patients (from Seattle) were subsequently followed longitudinally. The CDR3 has 13 residues. Germline CDR1 reads MGHRA; CDR2 reads YSYEKL. Between the trimmed V and J ends, which lost 3 bases and 8 bases, there was a span of 8 bases. The sequenced material came from peripheral blood. This sequence joins TRBV4-1 and TRBJ1-6, with D possibly matching TRBD1 (6 bases). The sequence was collected from a man aged 18 to 30 with COVID-19, enrolled during active disease. As DNA, the CDR3 is TGCGCCAGCAGCCACGCAGGGGATTCACCCCTCCACTTT. Translation: CASSHAGDSPLHF.